Shown below are 4 T cell receptor beta chains from a single sample sequenced in a study of cytomegalovirus exposure and HLA in healthy donors. Profiled with immunoSEQ multiplex PCR; TCRdb holds only in-frame clones, not every one. Of more than 200,000 clones in the sample, about 88% were seen once. Sequences were obtained from PBMCs. The receptors shown here come from a young man in good health and CMV-seropositive.

The V call is TRBV7-9, the J call TRBJ2-7, with D uncertain. Germline V gene sequence: CDR1 SEHNR, CDR2 FQNEAQ (reference sequence). The CDR3 length is 13 residues. V was trimmed by 3 bases and J by 4 bases, leaving 10 bases between them. CDR3 bases: TGTGCCAGCAGCTTGGATAGATTTTACGAGCAGTACTTC. Its protein product is CASSLDRFYEQYF.

This clone was detected a few times. V usage is TRBV9 and J usage is TRBJ2-5, with 10 positions matching TRBD2. Per germline, CDR1 SGDLS and CDR2 YYNGEE. With 0 bases clipped from V and 2 bases from J, the junction kept 4 bases outside the gene matches. The CDR3 totals 16 residues. CDR3 bases: TGTGCCAGCAGCGTAGCTCCACTAGCGGGACAAGAGACCCAGTACTTC. Protein sequence: CASSVAPLAGQETQYF.

The J gene is TRBJ2-5, the V gene TRBV30, with TRBD2 matching over 12 bases. Per germline, CDR1 GTSNPN and CDR2 SVGIG (reference sequence). V shed 0 bases, J shed 2 bases, and the junction held 4 bases outside the gene matches. The CDR3 contains 16 residues. CDR3 amino acids: CAWSVGLAGTQETQYF. CDR3 DNA sequence: TGTGCCTGGAGTGTAGGACTAGCGGGGACGCAAGAGACCCAGTACTTC. The complete variable domain, with remaining parts taken from reference TRBV30 and TRBJ2-5, reads SQTIHQWPATLVQPVGSPLSLECTVEGTSNPNLYWYRQAAGRGLQLLFYSVGIGQISSEVPQNLSASRPQDRQFILSSKKLLLSDSGFYLCAWSVGLAGTQETQYFGPGTRLLVL.

The chain uses TRBV25-1 and TRBJ1-3; perhaps TRBD1 as D (5 bases). Deletions cut 5 bases from V and 0 bases from J, with 8 bases between. Germline V gene sequence: CDR1 MGHDK, CDR2 SYGVNS. The CDR3 is 14 amino acids. The CDR3: CASSLGTSGNTIYF. The CDR3 DNA reads TGTGCCAGCAGTCTAGGGACCTCTGGAAACACCATATATTTT.